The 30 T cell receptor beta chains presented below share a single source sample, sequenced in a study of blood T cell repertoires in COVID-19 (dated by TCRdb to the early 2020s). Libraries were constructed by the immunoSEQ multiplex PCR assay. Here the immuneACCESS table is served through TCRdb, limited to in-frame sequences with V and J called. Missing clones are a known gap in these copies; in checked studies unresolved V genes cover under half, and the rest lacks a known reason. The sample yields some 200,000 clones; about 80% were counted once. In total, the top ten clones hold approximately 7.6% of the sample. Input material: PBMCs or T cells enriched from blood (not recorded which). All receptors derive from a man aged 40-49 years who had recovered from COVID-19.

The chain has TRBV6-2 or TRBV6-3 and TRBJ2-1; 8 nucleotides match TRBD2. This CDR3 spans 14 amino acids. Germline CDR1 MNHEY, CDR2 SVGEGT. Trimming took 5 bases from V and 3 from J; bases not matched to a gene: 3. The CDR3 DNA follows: TGTGCCAGCAGTATAGCGGGGAGCTACAATGAGCAGTTCTTC. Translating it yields CASSIAGSYNEQFF.

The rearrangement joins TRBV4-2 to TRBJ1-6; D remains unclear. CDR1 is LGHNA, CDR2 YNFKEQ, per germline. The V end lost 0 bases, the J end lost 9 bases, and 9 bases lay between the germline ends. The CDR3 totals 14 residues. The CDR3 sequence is CASSQEVSGSPLHF. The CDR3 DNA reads TGTGCCAGCAGCCAAGAAGTGTCGGGTTCACCCCTCCACTTT.

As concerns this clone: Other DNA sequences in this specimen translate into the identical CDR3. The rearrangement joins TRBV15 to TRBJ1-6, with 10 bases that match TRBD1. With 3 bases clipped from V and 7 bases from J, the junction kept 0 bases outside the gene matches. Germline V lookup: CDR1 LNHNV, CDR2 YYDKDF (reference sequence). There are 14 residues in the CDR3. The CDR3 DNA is TGTGCCACCAGCAGGGGACAGGGGAATTCACCCCTCCACTTT. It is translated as CATSRGQGNSPLHF.

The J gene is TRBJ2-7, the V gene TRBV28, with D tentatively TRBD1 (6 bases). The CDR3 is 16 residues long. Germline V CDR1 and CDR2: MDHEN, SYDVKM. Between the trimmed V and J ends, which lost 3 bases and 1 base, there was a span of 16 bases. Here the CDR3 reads CASSFSYREISYEQYF. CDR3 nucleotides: TGTGCCAGCAGTTTTTCCTACAGGGAGATATCCTACGAGCAGTACTTC. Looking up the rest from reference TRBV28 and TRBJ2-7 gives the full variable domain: DVKVTQSSRYLVKRTGEKVFLECVQDMDHENMFWYRQDPGLGLRLIYFSYDVKMKEKGDIPEGYSVSREKKERFSLILESASTNQTSMYLCASSFSYREISYEQYFGPGTRLTVT.

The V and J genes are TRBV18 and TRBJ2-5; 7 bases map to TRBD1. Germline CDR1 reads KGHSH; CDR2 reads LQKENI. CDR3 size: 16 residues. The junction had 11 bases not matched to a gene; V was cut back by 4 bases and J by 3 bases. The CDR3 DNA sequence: TGTGCCAGCTCACTACACGCCGGGACAGCTGAAGAGACCCAGTACTTC. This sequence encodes CASSLHAGTAEETQYF.

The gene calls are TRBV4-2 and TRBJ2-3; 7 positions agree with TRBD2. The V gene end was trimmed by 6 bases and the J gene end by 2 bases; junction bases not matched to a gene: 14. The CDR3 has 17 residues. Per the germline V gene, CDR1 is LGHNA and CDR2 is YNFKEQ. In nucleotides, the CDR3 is TGTGCCAGCAGAAAAGGAGGGCTAGCGGCCGCCACAGATACGCAGTATTTT. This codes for CASRKGGLAAATDTQYF.

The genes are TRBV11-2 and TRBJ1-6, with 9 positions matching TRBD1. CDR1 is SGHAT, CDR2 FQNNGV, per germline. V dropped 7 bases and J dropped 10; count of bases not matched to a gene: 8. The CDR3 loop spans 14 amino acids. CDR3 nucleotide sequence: TGTGCCAGCACCGGACAGGGGATCGGCTCACCCCTCCACTTT. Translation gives CASTGQGIGSPLHF.

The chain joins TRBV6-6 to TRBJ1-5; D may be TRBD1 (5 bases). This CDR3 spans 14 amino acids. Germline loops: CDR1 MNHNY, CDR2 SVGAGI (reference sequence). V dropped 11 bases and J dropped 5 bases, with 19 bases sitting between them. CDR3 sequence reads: CAGQSGGGDQPQHF. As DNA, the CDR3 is TGTGCCGGTCAATCCGGTGGAGGGGATCAGCCCCAGCATTTT.

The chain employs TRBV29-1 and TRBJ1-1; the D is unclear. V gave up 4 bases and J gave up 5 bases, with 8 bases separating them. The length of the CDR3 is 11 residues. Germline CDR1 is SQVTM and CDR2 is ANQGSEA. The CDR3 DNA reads TGCAGCGTTGCTCCTTCGACTGAAGCTTTCTTT. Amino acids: CSVAPSTEAFF.

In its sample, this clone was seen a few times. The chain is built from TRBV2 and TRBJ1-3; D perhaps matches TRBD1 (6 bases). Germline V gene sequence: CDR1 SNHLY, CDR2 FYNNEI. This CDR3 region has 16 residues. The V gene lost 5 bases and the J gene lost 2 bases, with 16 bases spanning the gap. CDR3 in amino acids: CASSPSPRTAGNTIYF. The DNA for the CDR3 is TGTGCCAGCAGTCCTTCCCCTAGGACAGCTGGAAACACCATATATTTT.

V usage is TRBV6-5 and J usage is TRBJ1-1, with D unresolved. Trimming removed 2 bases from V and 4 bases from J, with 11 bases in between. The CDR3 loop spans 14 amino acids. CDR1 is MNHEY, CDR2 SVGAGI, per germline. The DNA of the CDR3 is TGTGCCAGCAGTTACGGCACGGGGAGCACTGAAGCTTTCTTT. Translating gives CASSYGTGSTEAFF.

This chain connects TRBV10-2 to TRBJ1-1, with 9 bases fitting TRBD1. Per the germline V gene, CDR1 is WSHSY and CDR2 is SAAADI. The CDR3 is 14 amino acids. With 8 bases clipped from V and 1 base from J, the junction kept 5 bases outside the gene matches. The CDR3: CASLLQGANTEAFF. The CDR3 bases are TGCGCCAGCCTATTACAGGGGGCGAACACTGAAGCTTTCTTT.

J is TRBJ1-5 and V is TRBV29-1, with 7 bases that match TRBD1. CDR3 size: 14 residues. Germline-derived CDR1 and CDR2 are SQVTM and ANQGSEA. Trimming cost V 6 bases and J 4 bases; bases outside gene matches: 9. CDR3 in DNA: TGCAGCGTATCAGTACAGGGGATTAATCAGCCCCAGCATTTT. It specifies CSVSVQGINQPQHF.

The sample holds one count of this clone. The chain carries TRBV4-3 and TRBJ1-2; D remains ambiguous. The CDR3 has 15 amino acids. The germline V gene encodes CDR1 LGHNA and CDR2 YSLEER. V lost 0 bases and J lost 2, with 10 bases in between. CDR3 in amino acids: CASSQDFGPNYGYTF. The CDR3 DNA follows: TGCGCCAGCAGCCAAGATTTCGGTCCGAACTATGGCTACACCTTC.

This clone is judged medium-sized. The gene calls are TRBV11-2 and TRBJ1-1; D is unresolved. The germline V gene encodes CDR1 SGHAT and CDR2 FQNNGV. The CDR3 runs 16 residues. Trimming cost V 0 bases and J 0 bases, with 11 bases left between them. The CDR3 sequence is CASSLDLEAMNTEAFF. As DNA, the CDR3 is TGTGCCAGCAGCTTAGATCTAGAGGCTATGAACACTGAAGCTTTCTTT.

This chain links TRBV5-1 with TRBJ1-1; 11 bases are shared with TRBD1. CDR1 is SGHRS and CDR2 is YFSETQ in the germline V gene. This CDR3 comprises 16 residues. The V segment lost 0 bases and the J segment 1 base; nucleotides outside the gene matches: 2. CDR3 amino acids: CASSLEDRGRNTEAFF. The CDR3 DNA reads TGCGCCAGCAGCTTGGAGGACAGGGGGCGGAACACTGAAGCTTTCTTT.

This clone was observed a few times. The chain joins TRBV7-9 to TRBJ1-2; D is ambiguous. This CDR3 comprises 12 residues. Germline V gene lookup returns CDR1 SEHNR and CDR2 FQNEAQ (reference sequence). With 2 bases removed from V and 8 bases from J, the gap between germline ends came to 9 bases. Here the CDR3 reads CASSLSEGGYTF. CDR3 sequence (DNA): TGTGCCAGCAGCTTATCGGAGGGAGGCTACACCTTC.

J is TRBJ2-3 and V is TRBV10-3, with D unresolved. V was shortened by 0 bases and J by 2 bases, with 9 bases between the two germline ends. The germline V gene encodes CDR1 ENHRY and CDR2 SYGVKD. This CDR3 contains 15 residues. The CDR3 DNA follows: TGTGCCATCAGTGAGTCTCCCATCCACACAGATACGCAGTATTTT. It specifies CAISESPIHTDTQYF.

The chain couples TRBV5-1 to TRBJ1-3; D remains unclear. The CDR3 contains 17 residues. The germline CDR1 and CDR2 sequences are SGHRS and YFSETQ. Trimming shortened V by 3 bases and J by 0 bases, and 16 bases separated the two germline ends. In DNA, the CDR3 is TGCGCCAGCAGCTCAACTCCTAGCGGATTCTCTGGAAACACCATATATTTT. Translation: CASSSTPSGFSGNTIYF.

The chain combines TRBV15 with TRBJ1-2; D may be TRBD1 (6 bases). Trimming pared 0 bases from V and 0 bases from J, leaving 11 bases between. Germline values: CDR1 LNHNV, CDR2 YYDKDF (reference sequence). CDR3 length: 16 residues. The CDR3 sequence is CATSRDPTGPNYGYTF. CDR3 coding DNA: TGTGCCACCAGCAGAGATCCCACAGGGCCTAACTATGGCTACACCTTC.

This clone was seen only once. Here the CDR3 reads CASSSLGDYGYTF. In DNA form, the CDR3 reads TGTGCCAGCAGTTCCCTAGGGGACTATGGCTACACCTTC. The rearrangement links TRBV6-6 to TRBJ1-2, with D possibly TRBD1 on 5 matching bases. Trimming cost V 4 bases and J 3 bases, with 9 bases left between them. This CDR3 comprises 13 residues. Germline CDR1 reads MNHNY; CDR2 reads SVGAGI (reference sequence).

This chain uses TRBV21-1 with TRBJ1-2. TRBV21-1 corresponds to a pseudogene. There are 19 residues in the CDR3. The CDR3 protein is CAILERSKGRDPPRYGYTF. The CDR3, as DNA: TGTGCTATTTTAGAGCGGAGCAAAGGAAGAGACCCCCCGAGGTATGGCTACACCTTC.

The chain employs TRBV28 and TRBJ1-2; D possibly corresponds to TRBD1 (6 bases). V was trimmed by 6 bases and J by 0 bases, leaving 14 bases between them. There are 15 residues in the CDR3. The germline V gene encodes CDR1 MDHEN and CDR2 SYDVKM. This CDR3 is CASRSRGYPNYGYTF. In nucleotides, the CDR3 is TGTGCCAGCAGATCAAGGGGGTATCCTAACTATGGCTACACCTTC.

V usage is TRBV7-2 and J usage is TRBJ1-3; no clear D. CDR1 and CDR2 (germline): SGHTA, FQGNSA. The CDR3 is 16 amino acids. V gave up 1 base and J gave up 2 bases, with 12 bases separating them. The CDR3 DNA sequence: TGTGCCAGCAGCTTAGTCGCTACCCCGGCTGGAAACACCATATATTTT. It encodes CASSLVATPAGNTIYF.

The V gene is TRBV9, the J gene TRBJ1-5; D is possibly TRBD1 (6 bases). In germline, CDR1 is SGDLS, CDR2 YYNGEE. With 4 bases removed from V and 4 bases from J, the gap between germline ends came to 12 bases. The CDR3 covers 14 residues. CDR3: CASSPGQNNQPQHF. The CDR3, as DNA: TGTGCCAGCAGCCCCGGACAGAATAATCAGCCCCAGCATTTT.

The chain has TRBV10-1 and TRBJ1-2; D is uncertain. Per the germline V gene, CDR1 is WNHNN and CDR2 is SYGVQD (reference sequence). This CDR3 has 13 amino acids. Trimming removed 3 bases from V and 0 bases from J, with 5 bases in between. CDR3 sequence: CASSDSPNYGYTF. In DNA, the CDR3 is TGCGCCAGCAGTGACAGTCCTAACTATGGCTACACCTTC.

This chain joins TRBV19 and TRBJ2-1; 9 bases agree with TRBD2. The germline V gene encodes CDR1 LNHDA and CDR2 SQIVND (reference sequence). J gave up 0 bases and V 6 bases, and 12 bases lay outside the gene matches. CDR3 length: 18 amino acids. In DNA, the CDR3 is TGTGCCAGTAGGCGAGGGAGCGGGGGGTTTCGCTCCTACAATGAGCAGTTCTTC. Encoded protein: CASRRGSGGFRSYNEQFF.

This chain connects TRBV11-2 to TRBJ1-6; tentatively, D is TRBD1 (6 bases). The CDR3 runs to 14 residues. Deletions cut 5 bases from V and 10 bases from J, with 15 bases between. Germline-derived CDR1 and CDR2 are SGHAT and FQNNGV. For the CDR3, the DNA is TGTGCCAGCAGCCCCGGACAGTACATGTCACCCCTCCACTTT. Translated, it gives CASSPGQYMSPLHF.

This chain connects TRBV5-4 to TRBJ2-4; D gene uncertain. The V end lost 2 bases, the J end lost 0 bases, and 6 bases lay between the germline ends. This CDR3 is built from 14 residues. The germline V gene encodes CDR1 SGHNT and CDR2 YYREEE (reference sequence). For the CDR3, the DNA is TGTGCCAGCAGCTTACAGATAGCCAAAAACATTCAGTACTTC. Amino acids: CASSLQIAKNIQYF.

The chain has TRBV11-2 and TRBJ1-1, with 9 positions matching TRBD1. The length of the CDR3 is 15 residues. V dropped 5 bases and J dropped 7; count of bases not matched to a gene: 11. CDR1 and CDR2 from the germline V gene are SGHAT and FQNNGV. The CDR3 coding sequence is TGTGCCAGCAGCGTCCTACCGGGACAGGGACTTGAAGCTTTCTTT. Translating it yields CASSVLPGQGLEAFF.